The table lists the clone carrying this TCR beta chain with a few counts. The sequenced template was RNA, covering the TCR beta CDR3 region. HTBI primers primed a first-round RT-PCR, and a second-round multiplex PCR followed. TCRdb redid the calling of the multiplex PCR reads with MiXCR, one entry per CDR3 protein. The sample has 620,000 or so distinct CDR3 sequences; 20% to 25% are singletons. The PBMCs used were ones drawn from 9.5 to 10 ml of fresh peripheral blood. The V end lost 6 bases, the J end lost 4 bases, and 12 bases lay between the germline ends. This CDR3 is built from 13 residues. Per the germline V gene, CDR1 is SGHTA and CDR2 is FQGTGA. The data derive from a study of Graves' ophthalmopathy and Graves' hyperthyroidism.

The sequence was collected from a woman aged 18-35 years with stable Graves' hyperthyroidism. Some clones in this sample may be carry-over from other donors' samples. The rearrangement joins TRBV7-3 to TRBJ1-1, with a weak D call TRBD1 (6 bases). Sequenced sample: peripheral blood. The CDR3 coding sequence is TGTGCCAGCAGTCCCGACAGGAGCACTGAAGCTTTCTTT. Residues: CASSPDRSTEAFF.